This T cell receptor beta chain was sequenced for a study of identical twins. Template switching introduced a universal primer site, and the cDNA bore unique molecular identifiers. One entry per CDR3 protein results from TCRdb running MiXCR on the 5' RACE reads. The data hold some 210,000 distinct CDR3 sequences, with about 16% observed a single time. Overall study findings and caveats: Partial confounding of zero-insertion analyses by invariant MAIT and iNKT cells was possible.

Trimming removed 0 bases at V and 2 bases at J, with 4 bases between. Germline loops: CDR1 SGHRS, CDR2 YFSETQ. The CDR3 runs 13 residues. This clonotype came up many times. Antigen unknown. Another study also made use of these data, one on T cells expressing NK-cell markers. This second study says: Beta-chain profiling covered CD3+CD56+NKG2C+, CD3+CD56+NKG2C- and CD3+CD56-NKG2C+ sorted subsets. Alpha-beta TCR T cells were the sole sorting target in several experiments, owing to an anti-gamma-delta TCR antibody.

The chain is built from TRBV5-1 and TRBJ2-3, with D hard to call. The TCR sequence derives from a young woman in good health. The sequenced sample was CD8+ T cells sorted from blood. The CDR3: CASSLEITDTQYF. For the CDR3, the DNA is TGCGCCAGCAGCTTGGAAATCACAGATACGCAGTATTTT.